The 30 T cell receptor beta chains reported below all come from one sample, sequenced in a study of blood T cell repertoires in COVID-19. Only in-frame clones appear in the TCRdb table, and some are missing; sequencing was by immunoSEQ multiplex PCR. The sample has more than 80,000 clones, about 83% seen once. The sequencing input was peripheral blood. These receptors all come from a woman in her sixties or seventies with COVID-19, enrolled during active disease.

This chain uses TRBV2 with TRBJ2-7; TRBD2 agrees at 7 bases. With 0 bases clipped from V and 0 bases from J, the junction kept 2 bases outside the gene matches. The germline V gene encodes CDR1 SNHLY and CDR2 FYNNEI. This CDR3 spans 15 amino acids. The CDR3 nucleotides read TGTGCCAGCAGTGAAGCTAGCGGGTACTCCTACGAGCAGTACTTC. It is translated as CASSEASGYSYEQYF. Drawing the rest from reference TRBV2 and TRBJ2-7, the complete variable domain is EPEVTQTPSHQVTQMGQEVILRCVPISNHLYFYWYRQILGQKVEFLVSFYNNEISEKSEIFDDQFSVERPDGSNFTLKIRSTKLEDSAMYFCASSEASGYSYEQYFGPGTRLTVT.

This clone appeared a few times. V gene TRBV28 combines with J gene TRBJ1-2, with 7 nucleotides matching TRBD1. Trimming removed 10 bases from V and 8 bases from J; junction bases left unmatched: 16. CDR1 and CDR2 (germline): MDHEN, SYDVKM. The length of the CDR3 is 14 residues. The CDR3 is CAIESGTAYGGYTF. The CDR3 DNA reads as TGTGCCATCGAATCGGGGACAGCGTATGGAGGCTACACCTTC.

V gene TRBV7-8 combines with J gene TRBJ2-3, with TRBD2 identical over 12 bases. The V gene end was trimmed by 0 bases and the J gene end by 6 bases; junction bases not matched to a gene: 7. Germline V gene lookup returns CDR1 SGHVS and CDR2 FQNEAQ. This CDR3 has 17 amino acids. The CDR3 DNA follows: TGTGCCAGCAGCTTAGCCCCTAGCGGGGGGGCTGGGGATACGCAGTATTTT. It translates to CASSLAPSGGAGDTQYF. The entire variable domain, with the rest obtained from reference TRBV7-8 and TRBJ2-3, is as follows: GAGVSQSPRYKVAKRGQDVALRCDPISGHVSLFWYQQALGQGPEFLTYFQNEAQLDKSGLPSDRFFAERPEGSVSTLKIQRTQQEDSAVYLCASSLAPSGGAGDTQYFGPGTRLTVL.

CDR3: CASSSLPDQPQHF. The CDR3 region has the DNA TGCGCCAGCAGCTCCCTCCCTGATCAGCCCCAGCATTTT. The chain employs TRBV5-1 and TRBJ1-5, with D hard to call. Trimming took 3 bases from V and 5 from J, leaving 9 bases between them. The CDR3 loop spans 13 amino acids. From germline, CDR1 is SGHRS and CDR2 YFSETQ.

J is TRBJ2-5 and V is TRBV30; 7 bases map to TRBD2. The CDR3 spans 12 residues. Germline values: CDR1 GTSNPN, CDR2 SVGIG (reference sequence). The trim removed 4 bases at V and 5 bases at J, leaving 4 bases unmatched. CDR3 loop: CAWTGGGETQYF. CDR3 in DNA: TGTGCCTGGACGGGCGGGGGTGAGACCCAGTACTTC.

This chain joins TRBV19 and TRBJ1-1; D unresolved. Trimming took off 6 bases at V and 0 bases at J, with 14 bases between the two ends. This CDR3 has 15 amino acids. Germline-derived CDR1 and CDR2 are LNHDA and SQIVND (reference sequence). The CDR3 protein is CASSSLGALNTEAFF. CDR3 sequence (DNA): TGTGCCAGTAGCTCTTTGGGAGCCCTGAACACTGAAGCTTTCTTT.

The genes are TRBV2 and TRBJ2-1, with 11 nucleotides matching TRBD2. The CDR3 length is 14 residues. CDR1 is SNHLY and CDR2 is FYNNEI in the germline V gene. The junction had 4 bases not matched to a gene; V was cut back by 4 bases and J by 8 bases. CDR3 DNA: TGTGCCAGCAGTGCCCTAGCGGGGGGTGATGAGCAGTTCTTC. Protein sequence: CASSALAGGDEQFF.

The V gene is TRBV5-1, the J gene TRBJ1-5; D may be TRBD1 (5 bases). Germline CDR1 is SGHRS and CDR2 is YFSETQ. This CDR3 spans 15 amino acids. The V end was cut by 0 bases, the J end by 6 bases, with 13 bases between. CDR3 protein: CASSLEGQGSQPQHF. CDR3 coding DNA: TGCGCCAGCAGCTTGGAGGGGCAAGGCAGTCAGCCCCAGCATTTT.

CDR3 protein: CASSVQGASSYEQYF. DNA for the CDR3: TGTGCCAGCAGTGTTCAGGGGGCCTCGTCCTACGAGCAGTACTTC. This sequence joins TRBV6-2 or TRBV6-3 and TRBJ2-7, with 8 bases that match TRBD1. Germline V gene data show CDR1 as MNHEY and CDR2 as SVGEGT. CDR3 length: 15 amino acids. Trimming at V came to 5 bases and at J to 1 base, leaving 7 bases not matched to a gene.

The V gene is TRBV6-5, the J gene TRBJ1-3, with 10 bases identical to TRBD1. Germline CDR1 is MNHEY and CDR2 is SVGAGI. The CDR3 contains 13 residues. Trimming took 8 bases from V and 7 from J; bases not matched to a gene: 5. This chain's CDR3 is CASQPGQGNTIYF. CDR3 sequence (DNA): TGTGCCAGCCAACCGGGACAGGGGAACACCATATATTTT.

J is TRBJ2-2 and V is TRBV12-5; no definite D call. Germline lookup yields CDR1 LGHNT and CDR2 FRNRAP. The germline V and J ends were trimmed by 2 bases and 2 bases, with 6 bases remaining between them. The CDR3 has 14 residues. DNA of the CDR3: TGTGCTAGTGGTTTGAATCAAAACACCGGGGAGCTGTTTTTT. This sequence encodes CASGLNQNTGELFF. The full variable domain, completed using reference TRBV12-5 and TRBJ2-2, is DARVTQTPRHKVTEMGQEVTMRCQPILGHNTVFWYRQTMMQGLELLAYFRNRAPLDDSGMPKDRFSAEMPDATLATLKIQPSEPRDSAVYFCASGLNQNTGELFFGEGSRLTVL.

The chain uses TRBV5-1 and TRBJ2-5, with D perhaps TRBD2 (5 bases). The CDR3 consists of 14 residues. V lost 3 bases and J lost 7, with 16 bases in between. The germline CDR1 and CDR2 sequences are SGHRS and YFSETQ. The CDR3 sequence: CASSSGISAGTQYF. CDR3 DNA: TGCGCCAGCAGCTCCGGGATTTCCGCGGGGACCCAGTACTTC. Full variable domain (rest looked up from reference TRBV5-1 and TRBJ2-5): KAGVTQTPRYLIKTRGQQVTLSCSPISGHRSVSWYQQTPGQGLQFLFEYFSETQRNKGNFPGRFSGRQFSNSRSEMNVSTLELGDSALYLCASSSGISAGTQYFGPGTRLLVL.

This clone was observed a single time. The CDR3 nucleotides read TGTGCCAGCTCTCCCGGGACAGGGGATGGAAACACCATATATTTT. It is translated as CASSPGTGDGNTIYF. The gene calls are TRBV18 and TRBJ1-3; 10 nucleotides line up with TRBD1. The CDR3 loop spans 15 amino acids. The germline V gene has CDR1 KGHSH and CDR2 LQKENI. The junction had 5 bases not matched to a gene; V was cut back by 6 bases and J by 3 bases.

V gene TRBV5-5 combines with J gene TRBJ2-2, with TRBD1 matching over 7 bases. V lost 4 bases to trimming and J lost 9 bases; unmatched junction nucleotides: 15. The CDR3 length is 16 residues. Germline V CDR1 and CDR2: SGHKS, YYEKEE (reference sequence). The CDR3 region is CASSPPAGGVQRELFF. The CDR3 DNA reads TGTGCCAGCAGCCCCCCGGCAGGGGGTGTTCAGAGGGAGCTGTTTTTT. The variable domain in full, with the rest retrieved from reference TRBV5-5 and TRBJ2-2, is DAGVTQSPTHLIKTRGQQVTLRCSPISGHKSVSWYQQVLGQGPQFIFQYYEKEERGRGNFPDRFSARQFPNYSSELNVNALLLGDSALYLCASSPPAGGVQRELFFGEGSRLTVL.

The rearrangement uses TRBV19 and TRBJ2-7; D possibly corresponds to TRBD1 (6 bases). CDR3 length: 14 amino acids. V was cut by 5 bases and J by 2 bases, with 13 bases left in between. The V gene's germline CDR1 is LNHDA and CDR2 SQIVND (reference sequence). The CDR3 reads CASSARDTAYEQYF. The CDR3 region has the DNA TGTGCCAGTAGTGCCCGGGACACCGCCTACGAGCAGTACTTC.

CDR3 sequence reads: CASSQARVGEQYF. The CDR3 coding sequence is TGCGCCAGCAGCCAAGCTCGGGTGGGCGAGCAGTACTTC. The chain recombines TRBV4-3 with TRBJ2-7; D uncertain. CDR1 is LGHNA, CDR2 YSLEER, per germline. This CDR3 has 13 amino acids. The ends were cut back, 1 base at V and 6 bases at J, with 10 bases in the middle.

The chain uses TRBV5-5 and TRBJ1-1; D gene uncertain. CDR3 length: 14 residues. CDR1 SGHKS and CDR2 YYEKEE come from the germline V gene (reference sequence). Trimming took 0 bases from V and 0 from J, leaving 6 bases between them. The CDR3 is CASSLDAMNTEAFF. The CDR3, as DNA: TGTGCCAGCAGCTTGGACGCTATGAACACTGAAGCTTTCTTT.

This chain connects TRBV20-1 to TRBJ2-5, with a possible D match to TRBD2 (6 bases). Germline CDR1 reads DFQATT; CDR2 reads SNEGSKA (reference sequence). Between the trimmed V and J ends, which lost 3 bases and 4 bases, there was a span of 6 bases. The CDR3 has 11 amino acids. The CDR3 nucleotides read TGCAGTGCTAGCGGGGGAGAGACCCAGTACTTC. Amino acids: CSASGGETQYF.

This chain links TRBV27 with TRBJ1-3; 8 bases map to TRBD1. The CDR3 covers 17 residues. J was trimmed by 4 bases and V by 2 bases; bases with no gene match: 10. CDR1 is MNHEY, CDR2 SMNVEV, per germline (reference sequence). The CDR3: CASSLNGQGASGNTIYF. The CDR3 DNA is TGTGCCAGCAGTTTAAATGGACAGGGCGCATCGGGAAACACCATATATTTT.

This chain connects TRBV25-1 to TRBJ1-2, with 10 bases fitting TRBD1. Losses at the gene ends were 8 bases for V and 1 base for J; bases not matched to a gene: 4. The CDR3 contains 14 residues. Germline loops: CDR1 MGHDK, CDR2 SYGVNS. CDR3 sequence reads: CASERTGGNYGYTF. In DNA, the CDR3 is TGTGCCAGCGAACGGACAGGGGGTAACTATGGCTACACCTTC.

The J gene is TRBJ1-6, the V gene TRBV21-1; the D call of TRBD1 is as the table states it, not checked on the DNA. TRBV21-1 is deemed a pseudogene. The CDR3 extends over 17 amino acids. The CDR3 here is CASSKFCAGIFYSPLHF. The CDR3 nucleotides read TGTGCCAGCAGCAAATTTTGTGCAGGGATCTTTTATTCACCCCTCCACTTT.

V gene TRBV6-5 combines with J gene TRBJ1-2; maybe TRBD1 (6 bases). There are 14 residues in the CDR3. Germline CDR1 reads MNHEY; CDR2 reads SVGAGI. V was trimmed by 7 bases and J by 4 bases, leaving 16 bases between them. The CDR3 nucleotides are TGTGCCAGCATTCGGACAGCCTACTCCTATGGCTACACCTTC. Its translation is CASIRTAYSYGYTF.

This sequence joins TRBV18 and TRBJ1-4; D perhaps matches TRBD1 (5 bases). From germline, CDR1 is KGHSH and CDR2 LQKENI. The CDR3 is 15 residues long. V lost 4 bases and J 0 bases, leaving 9 bases between the germline ends. This CDR3 reads CASSLQATTNEKLFF. The CDR3 DNA follows: TGTGCCAGCTCACTACAGGCCACAACTAATGAAAAACTGTTTTTT.

The gene calls are TRBV7-9 and TRBJ1-6, with D hard to call. Germline lookup yields CDR1 SEHNR and CDR2 FQNEAQ (reference sequence). CDR3 length: 16 residues. The V and J ends lost 5 bases and 4 bases respectively, with 15 bases between them. CDR3 in DNA: TGTGCCAGCAGCCCAAGCGGGAATCGTTATAATTCACCCCTCCACTTT. Its protein product is CASSPSGNRYNSPLHF.

A note on this clone: This CDR3 is also generated by other DNA sequences in the sample. The chain combines TRBV2 with TRBJ1-6; a possible D gene is TRBD1 (6 bases). Trimming removed 9 bases at V and 7 bases at J, with 19 bases between. The CDR3 is 15 amino acids. The germline V gene has CDR1 SNHLY and CDR2 FYNNEI. The CDR3 DNA is TGTGCCAGTAGCCCCCTGGGACAACAGAATTCACCCCTCCACTTT. This gives the protein CASSPLGQQNSPLHF. Looking up the rest from reference TRBV2 and TRBJ1-6 gives the full variable domain: EPEVTQTPSHQVTQMGQEVILRCVPISNHLYFYWYRQILGQKVEFLVSFYNNEISEKSEIFDDQFSVERPDGSNFTLKIRSTKLEDSAMYFCASSPLGQQNSPLHFGNGTRLTVT.

The CDR3 reads CASSPGTGVGSYEQYF. In nucleotides, the CDR3 is TGTGCCAGCTCACCAGGGACAGGGGTAGGGTCCTACGAGCAGTACTTC. This sequence joins TRBV18 and TRBJ2-7; 10 nucleotides line up with TRBD1. The germline V gene has CDR1 KGHSH and CDR2 LQKENI. The length of the CDR3 is 16 residues. The junction had 5 bases not matched to a gene; V was cut back by 2 bases and J by 1 base.

This chain connects TRBV7-2 to TRBJ2-1; 8 bases are a match to TRBD1. The length of the CDR3 is 15 residues. The V and J ends lost 4 bases and 3 bases, in that order; junction bases with no gene match: 5. The germline CDR1 and CDR2 sequences are SGHTA and FQGNSA. The CDR3 loop reads CASSSDRGSYNEQFF. CDR3 bases: TGTGCCAGCAGCTCAGACAGGGGTAGCTACAATGAGCAGTTCTTC.

This chain joins TRBV19 and TRBJ1-6; D unresolved. The germline V and J ends were trimmed by 5 bases and 5 bases, with 10 bases remaining between them. CDR1 and CDR2 (germline): LNHDA, SQIVND (reference sequence). The CDR3 length is 14 residues. The CDR3 here is CASSVDTNNSPLHF. In DNA form, the CDR3 reads TGTGCCAGTAGTGTCGACACCAATAATTCACCCCTCCACTTT.

The V and J genes are TRBV7-9 and TRBJ1-2; 9 bases line up with TRBD1. The CDR3 totals 18 residues. V lost 4 bases and J lost 4; bases outside the gene matches: 16. Germline V gives CDR1 SEHNR, CDR2 FQNEAQ (reference sequence). This CDR3 reads CASSSNYAPGQGGYGYTF. As DNA, the CDR3 is TGTGCCAGCAGCTCTAACTACGCCCCGGGACAGGGCGGCTATGGCTACACCTTC.

This chain uses TRBV15 with TRBJ2-5; 9 bases match TRBD2. V gave up 1 base and J gave up 2 bases; unmatched junction bases: 5. CDR3 length: 16 amino acids. CDR1 and CDR2 (germline): LNHNV, YYDKDF (reference sequence). As DNA, the CDR3 is TGTGCCACCAGCAGAGCTCCTAGCGGGGCTCAAGAGACCCAGTACTTC. The encoded protein is CATSRAPSGAQETQYF.